One sample yielded the 27 T cell receptor beta chains listed below, sequenced in a study of cytomegalovirus exposure and HLA in healthy donors. 13 Jbeta primers and 60 Vbeta primers were used for the PCR. Some clones are missing from TCRdb's copy, which holds only in-frame ones; the method was immunoSEQ multiplex PCR. Recorded for this sample: roughly 200,000 clones. The specimen sequenced was PBMCs. These TCRs come from a girl aged 2-10 years in good health and CMV-seropositive.

This chain joins TRBV10-3 and TRBJ1-2; 10 nucleotides line up with TRBD1. Germline CDR1 ENHRY, CDR2 SYGVKD. The junction had 3 bases not matched to a gene; V was cut back by 5 bases and J by 6 bases. This CDR3 contains 13 residues. CDR3 sequence (DNA): TGTGCCATCAGTCCCGGGACAGGGGATGGCTACACCTTC. Its protein is CAISPGTGDGYTF.

V usage is TRBV7-2 and J usage is TRBJ2-7; TRBD2 aligns across 12 bases. The ends lost 4 bases at V and 5 bases at J; junction bases unmatched: 9. CDR3 length equals 16 residues. The germline gives CDR1 SGHTA, CDR2 FQGNSA. The CDR3 DNA follows: TGTGCCAGCAGCTCAAGACTAGCGGGAGTGGGGCACGAGCAGTACTTC. This sequence encodes CASSSRLAGVGHEQYF.

The genes are TRBV5-1 and TRBJ2-5; D is possibly TRBD2 (5 bases). CDR1 is SGHRS and CDR2 is YFSETQ in the germline V gene. This CDR3 is 12 amino acids long. Deletions cut 4 bases from V and 2 bases from J, with 6 bases between. In nucleotides, the CDR3 is TGCGCCAGCAGCCCGGGACAAGAGACCCAGTACTTC. This gives the protein CASSPGQETQYF. Full variable domain (outside the CDR3, taken from reference TRBV5-1 and TRBJ2-5): KAGVTQTPRYLIKTRGQQVTLSCSPISGHRSVSWYQQTPGQGLQFLFEYFSETQRNKGNFPGRFSGRQFSNSRSEMNVSTLELGDSALYLCASSPGQETQYFGPGTRLLVL.

The rearrangement links TRBV10-3 to TRBJ2-1; 10 nucleotides align to TRBD2. From germline, CDR1 is ENHRY and CDR2 SYGVKD. The CDR3 has 18 amino acids. J was trimmed by 8 bases and V by 2 bases; bases with no gene match: 15. CDR3: CAISEPTLAGAGGDEQFF. The CDR3 bases are TGTGCCATCAGTGAGCCGACATTAGCGGGAGCGGGGGGGGATGAGCAGTTCTTC.

This chain links TRBV7-8 with TRBJ1-2; D possibly corresponds to TRBD1 (6 bases). Germline loops: CDR1 SGHVS, CDR2 FQNEAQ. The germline V and J ends were trimmed by 3 bases and 0 bases, with 17 bases remaining between them. The CDR3 contains 17 residues. The CDR3 sequence: CASSFPGQLSSNYGYTF. Here the CDR3 DNA reads TGTGCCAGCAGCTTCCCCGGACAGCTATCATCTAACTATGGCTACACCTTC.

V usage is TRBV20-1 and J usage is TRBJ2-1; no reliable D call. The V gene's germline CDR1 is DFQATT and CDR2 SNEGSKA (reference sequence). This CDR3 is built from 10 residues. Trimming left V 6 bases short and J 3 bases short, with 3 bases between. The CDR3: CSANYNEQFF. In DNA, the CDR3 is TGCAGTGCCAACTACAATGAGCAGTTCTTC.

The chain joins TRBV7-2 to TRBJ2-3; tentative D call: TRBD2 (5 bases). CDR3 size: 14 residues. Between the trimmed V and J ends, which lost 4 bases and 6 bases, there was a span of 14 bases. The germline gives CDR1 SGHTA, CDR2 FQGNSA. The CDR3 region has the DNA TGTGCCAGCAGCTCACCGGGAAAGGCGGATACGCAGTATTTT. Translated, it gives CASSSPGKADTQYF.

Here the CDR3 DNA reads TGTGCCAGCAGAGCCGGGGCTAACTATGGCTACACCTTC. It translates to CASRAGANYGYTF. J is TRBJ1-2 and V is TRBV6-5; D not certain. CDR1 and CDR2 (germline): MNHEY, SVGAGI. The CDR3 spans 13 residues. V lost 6 bases and J 0 bases, leaving 8 bases between the germline ends.

CDR3 protein: CASSYRPGQGGEQYF. The CDR3 coding sequence is TGTGCCAGCAGTTACAGACCGGGCCAGGGAGGGGAGCAGTACTTC. The chain joins TRBV6-6 to TRBJ2-5; 7 bases map to TRBD2. Per germline, CDR1 MNHNY and CDR2 SVGAGI (reference sequence). The CDR3 runs to 15 residues. Unmatched junction bases numbered 14, after V lost 2 bases and J lost 11 bases.

The chain is built from TRBV18 and TRBJ2-2, with no clear D. The CDR3 covers 16 residues. V was clipped by 2 bases and J by 4 bases, with 14 bases between them. Germline CDR1 reads KGHSH; CDR2 reads LQKENI. CDR3 bases: TGTGCCAGCTCACCAACTACCCCCGCGAGCACCGGGGAGCTGTTTTTT. Its protein product is CASSPTTPASTGELFF.

The V call is TRBV13, the J call TRBJ2-5; D gene uncertain. The closer fit of TRBJ2-7 to the DNA end suggests the J call may be wrong. From germline, CDR1 is PRHDT and CDR2 FYEKMQ (reference sequence). CDR3 size: 12 residues. Written as DNA, the CDR3 is TGTGCCAGCAGTACAGTTCCACACGAGCAGTACTTC. Its translation is CASSTVPHEQYF.

This rearrangement joins TRBV6-5 to TRBJ1-2; tentative D call: TRBD1 (6 bases). Trimming removed 2 bases from V and 8 bases from J, with 21 bases in between. The CDR3 consists of 16 residues. Germline V gene sequence: CDR1 MNHEY, CDR2 SVGAGI. The CDR3 bases are TGTGCCAGCAGTTACAGTTTAGGACAGAACAGATACGGCTACACCTTC. Translating gives CASSYSLGQNRYGYTF.

The chain joins TRBV5-1 to TRBJ1-5; unclear D gene. Trimming removed 4 bases from V and 3 bases from J, with 8 bases in between. The CDR3 totals 13 residues. Per the germline V gene, CDR1 is SGHRS and CDR2 is YFSETQ. DNA for the CDR3: TGCGCCAGCAGCGCCTATATCAATCAGCCCCAGCATTTT. Translation: CASSAYINQPQHF. Complete variable domain (other parts from reference TRBV5-1 and TRBJ1-5): KAGVTQTPRYLIKTRGQQVTLSCSPISGHRSVSWYQQTPGQGLQFLFEYFSETQRNKGNFPGRFSGRQFSNSRSEMNVSTLELGDSALYLCASSAYINQPQHFGDGTRLSIL.

The V and J genes are TRBV10-2 and TRBJ1-3, with TRBD1 matching 7 bases. Germline lookup yields CDR1 WSHSY and CDR2 SAAADI. V shed 8 bases and J 4 bases; nucleotides not matched to a gene: 5. The CDR3 has 13 residues. The CDR3 DNA reads TGCGCCAGCCAGGGGGTAGAGGGAAACACCATATATTTT. This sequence encodes CASQGVEGNTIYF.

The chain couples TRBV5-1 to TRBJ2-1; 7 bases map to TRBD2. V was clipped by 4 bases and J by 2 bases; unmatched bases: 3. CDR3 length equals 14 residues. CDR1 and CDR2 (germline): SGHRS, YFSETQ. DNA for the CDR3: TGCGCCAGCAGCCCAGGACTAGCCTACAATGAGCAGTTCTTC. This codes for CASSPGLAYNEQFF.

The DNA of the CDR3 is TGTGCCAGCAGCTCGCAGCGACAGGGGGGAAACACCATATATTTT. This sequence encodes CASSSQRQGGNTIYF. V gene TRBV5-4 combines with J gene TRBJ1-3; 8 bases are shared with TRBD1. Losses at the gene ends were 3 bases for V and 4 bases for J; bases not matched to a gene: 6. Germline lookup yields CDR1 SGHNT and CDR2 YYREEE (reference sequence). The CDR3 totals 15 residues. The full variable domain, rest sourced from reference TRBV5-4 and TRBJ1-3, is ETGVTQSPTHLIKTRGQQVTLRCSSQSGHNTVSWYQQALGQGPQFIFQYYREEENGRGNFPPRFSGLQFPNYSSELNVNALELDDSALYLCASSSQRQGGNTIYFGEGSWLTVV.

The chain carries TRBV25-1 and TRBJ2-2, with 10 bases fitting TRBD1. V lost 3 bases, J lost 8 bases, and 9 bases stayed unmatched. In germline, CDR1 is MGHDK, CDR2 SYGVNS. The CDR3 has 16 amino acids. The CDR3: CASSDVTGGIGGELFF. For the CDR3, the DNA is TGTGCCAGCAGTGACGTGACAGGGGGCATCGGTGGGGAGCTGTTTTTT. Variable domain in full (rest from reference TRBV25-1 and TRBJ2-2): EADIYQTPRYLVIGTGKKITLECSQTMGHDKMYWYQQDPGMELHLIHYSYGVNSTEKGDLSSESTVSRIRTEHFPLTLESARPSHTSQYLCASSDVTGGIGGELFFGEGSRLTVL.

The CDR3 bases are TGTGCCAGCAGTTACTGGGGCAGCGACACTGAAGCTTTCTTT. Its protein product is CASSYWGSDTEAFF. The chain is built from TRBV6-6 and TRBJ1-1, with D possibly TRBD1 on 5 matching bases. Looked up from germline, CDR1 is MNHNY and CDR2 is SVGAGI (reference sequence). The V gene lost 1 base and the J gene lost 3 bases, with 9 bases spanning the gap. The CDR3 spans 14 residues.

V and J are TRBV19 and TRBJ2-1, with TRBD2 identical over 9 bases. The V segment lost 4 bases and the J segment 4 bases; nucleotides outside the gene matches: 5. The CDR3 length is 15 residues. Germline values: CDR1 LNHDA, CDR2 SQIVND (reference sequence). The DNA of the CDR3 is TGTGCCAGTAGTACGACTAGCGGAGTATACAATGAGCAGTTCTTC. This encodes CASSTTSGVYNEQFF.

V and J are TRBV10-3 and TRBJ1-2, with TRBD1 matching 7 bases. The CDR3 covers 13 residues. Germline trimming cut 2 bases from V and 4 bases from J; bases unmatched to any gene: 1. Germline values: CDR1 ENHRY, CDR2 SYGVKD. The CDR3 nucleotides read TGTGCCATCAGTGAGGGGACAGCCTATGGCTACACCTTC. Translation: CAISEGTAYGYTF.

V usage is TRBV5-1 and J usage is TRBJ2-7; possible D gene TRBD1, 6 bases. Germline V lookup: CDR1 SGHRS, CDR2 YFSETQ. The CDR3 is 17 residues long. V dropped 4 bases and J dropped 3 bases, with 23 bases sitting between them. CDR3 protein: CASSEASTGHPFYEQYF. DNA of the CDR3: TGCGCCAGCAGCGAGGCATCGACAGGCCATCCCTTCTACGAGCAGTACTTC.

J is TRBJ1-1 and V is TRBV15, with D possibly TRBD1 on 6 matching bases. The CDR3 is 15 residues long. V was shortened by 5 bases and J by 3 bases, with 16 bases between the two germline ends. The germline V gene encodes CDR1 LNHNV and CDR2 YYDKDF (reference sequence). The CDR3 reads CATSGRQARYTEAFF. The CDR3 DNA sequence: TGTGCCACCAGCGGGAGACAGGCCCGATACACTGAAGCTTTCTTT.

This sequence joins TRBV5-4 and TRBJ2-4, with 7 nucleotides matching TRBD1. Germline CDR1 is SGHNT and CDR2 is YYREEE (reference sequence). The CDR3 spans 17 residues. Trimming took 2 bases from V and 1 from J; bases not matched to a gene: 9. The CDR3 region is CASSLGQNRGAKNIQYF. The CDR3 region has the DNA TGTGCCAGCAGCTTAGGACAAAACAGGGGTGCCAAAAACATTCAGTACTTC.

This rearrangement joins TRBV9 to TRBJ1-5; D not certain. Trimming left V 2 bases short and J 0 bases short, with 9 bases between. Germline V gene lookup returns CDR1 SGDLS and CDR2 YYNGEE. The CDR3 has 15 residues. The CDR3 here is CASSVSGDSNQPQHF. The CDR3 DNA reads as TGTGCCAGCAGCGTTTCAGGTGATAGCAATCAGCCCCAGCATTTT.

V gene TRBV6-5 combines with J gene TRBJ2-5; TRBD2 might be the D (7 bases). The assigned J gene may be wrong: the sequence end matches TRBJ2-7 better. Germline V lookup: CDR1 MNHEY, CDR2 SVGAGI. CDR3 length: 15 residues. CDR3 amino acids: CASSWGQGRAYEQYF. In DNA form, the CDR3 reads TGTGCCAGCAGTTGGGGCCAGGGGAGGGCCTACGAGCAGTACTTC.

The V gene is TRBV29-1, the J gene TRBJ2-5; D is perhaps TRBD1 (6 bases). The ends were cut back, 7 bases at V and 4 bases at J, with 13 bases in the middle. The CDR3 totals 12 residues. Germline-derived CDR1 and CDR2 are SQVTM and ANQGSEA. The CDR3 here is CSGRQGSETQYF. Written as DNA, the CDR3 is TGCAGCGGGAGGCAGGGGTCAGAGACCCAGTACTTC.

The chain joins TRBV11-2 to TRBJ1-3; D is perhaps TRBD1 (6 bases). In germline, CDR1 is SGHAT, CDR2 FQNNGV. This CDR3 is built from 18 residues. Deletions cut 4 bases from V and 2 bases from J, with 21 bases between. The CDR3 sequence: CASSSFIGVGQTGNTIYF. CDR3 sequence (DNA): TGTGCCAGCAGCTCTTTTATTGGGGTAGGACAGACTGGAAACACCATATATTTT.